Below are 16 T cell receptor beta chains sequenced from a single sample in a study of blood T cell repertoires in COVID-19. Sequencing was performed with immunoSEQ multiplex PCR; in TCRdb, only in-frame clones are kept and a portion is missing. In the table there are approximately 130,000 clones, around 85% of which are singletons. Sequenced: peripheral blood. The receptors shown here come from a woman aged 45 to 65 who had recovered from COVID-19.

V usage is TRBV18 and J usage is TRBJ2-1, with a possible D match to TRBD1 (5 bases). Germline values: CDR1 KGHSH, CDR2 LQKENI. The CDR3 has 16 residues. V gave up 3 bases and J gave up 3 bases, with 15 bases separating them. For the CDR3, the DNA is TGTGCCAGCTCACCTAACAGACAGACGAACTACAATGAGCAGTTCTTC. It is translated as CASSPNRQTNYNEQFF.

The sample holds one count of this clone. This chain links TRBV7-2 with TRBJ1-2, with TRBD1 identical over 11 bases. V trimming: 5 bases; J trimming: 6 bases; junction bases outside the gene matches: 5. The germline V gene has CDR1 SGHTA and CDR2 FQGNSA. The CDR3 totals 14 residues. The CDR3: CASSQDRGLHGYTF. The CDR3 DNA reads TGTGCCAGCAGCCAGGACAGGGGGCTTCATGGCTACACCTTC.

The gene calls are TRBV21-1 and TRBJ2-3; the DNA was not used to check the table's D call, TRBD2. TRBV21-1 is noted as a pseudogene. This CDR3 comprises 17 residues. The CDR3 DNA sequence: TGTGCCAGCAGCAACCCCGCGGGGGGGGCCCCCCCAGATACGCAGTATTTT. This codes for CASSNPAGGAPPDTQYF.

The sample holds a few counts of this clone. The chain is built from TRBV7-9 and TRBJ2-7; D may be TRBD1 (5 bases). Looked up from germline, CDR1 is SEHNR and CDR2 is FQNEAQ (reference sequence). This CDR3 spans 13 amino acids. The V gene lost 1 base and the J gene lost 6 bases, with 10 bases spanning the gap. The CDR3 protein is CASSLVSRGEQYF. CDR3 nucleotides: TGTGCCAGCAGCTTAGTCTCTAGGGGCGAGCAGTACTTC.

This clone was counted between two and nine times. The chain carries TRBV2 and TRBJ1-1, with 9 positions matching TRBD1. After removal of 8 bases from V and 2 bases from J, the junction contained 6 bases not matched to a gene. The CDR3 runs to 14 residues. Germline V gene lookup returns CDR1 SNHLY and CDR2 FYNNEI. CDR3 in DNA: TGTGCCAGCTCCCGGGACAGGGTAAACACTGAAGCTTTCTTT. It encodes CASSRDRVNTEAFF.

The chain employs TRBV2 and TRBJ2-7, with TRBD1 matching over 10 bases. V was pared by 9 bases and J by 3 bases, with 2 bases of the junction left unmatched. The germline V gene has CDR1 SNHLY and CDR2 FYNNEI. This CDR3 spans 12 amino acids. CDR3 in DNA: TGTGCCAGTTGGGACAGGGGCTACGAGCAGTACTTC. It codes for CASWDRGYEQYF.

The CDR3 region is CASSQKQGANEKLFF. CDR3 DNA sequence: TGTGCCAGCAGTCAAAAACAGGGGGCGAATGAAAAACTGTTTTTT. The chain uses TRBV6-5 and TRBJ1-4; 9 bases map to TRBD1. J was trimmed by 5 bases and V by 5 bases; bases with no gene match: 6. CDR1 and CDR2 (germline): MNHEY, SVGAGI. This CDR3 is built from 15 residues.

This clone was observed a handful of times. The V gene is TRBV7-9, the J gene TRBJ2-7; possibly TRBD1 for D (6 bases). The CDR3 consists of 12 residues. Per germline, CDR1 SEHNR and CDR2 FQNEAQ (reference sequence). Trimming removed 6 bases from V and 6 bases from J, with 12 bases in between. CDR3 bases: TGTGCCAGCAGTACAGGGTTTTTCGAGCAGTACTTC. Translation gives CASSTGFFEQYF.

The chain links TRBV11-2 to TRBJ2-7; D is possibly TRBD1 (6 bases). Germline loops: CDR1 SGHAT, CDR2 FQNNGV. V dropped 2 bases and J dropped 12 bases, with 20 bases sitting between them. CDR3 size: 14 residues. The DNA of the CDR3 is TGTGCCAGCAGCTTAAATAGGGCGACAGGTTTAAGGTACTTC. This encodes CASSLNRATGLRYF.

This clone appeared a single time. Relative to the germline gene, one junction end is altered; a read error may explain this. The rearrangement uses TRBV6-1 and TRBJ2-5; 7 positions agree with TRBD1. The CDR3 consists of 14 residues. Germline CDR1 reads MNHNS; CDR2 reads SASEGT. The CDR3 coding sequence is TGTGCCAGCCGTGACAGGGTCGGGTTTTTGACCCAGTACTTC. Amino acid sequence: CASRDRVGFLTQYF.

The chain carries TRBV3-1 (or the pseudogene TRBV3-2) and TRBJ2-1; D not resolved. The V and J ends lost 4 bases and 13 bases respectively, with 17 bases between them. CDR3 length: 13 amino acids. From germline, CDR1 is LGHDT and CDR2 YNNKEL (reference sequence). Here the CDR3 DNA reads TGTGCCAGCAGCCCTCGGCGCGGCAGCAACCAGTTCTTC. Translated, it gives CASSPRRGSNQFF.

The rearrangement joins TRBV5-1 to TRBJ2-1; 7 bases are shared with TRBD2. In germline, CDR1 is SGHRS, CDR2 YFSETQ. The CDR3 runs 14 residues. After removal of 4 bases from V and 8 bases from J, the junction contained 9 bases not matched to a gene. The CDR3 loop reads CASSTGGLSHEQFF. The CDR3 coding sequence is TGCGCCAGCAGCACGGGAGGACTATCCCATGAGCAGTTCTTC.

The CDR3: CAIRTGATEAFF. The DNA for the CDR3 is TGTGCCATACGGACAGGCGCCACTGAAGCTTTCTTT. The chain is built from TRBV28 and TRBJ1-1, with 7 bases identical to TRBD1. CDR3 length: 12 amino acids. Germline V gene lookup returns CDR1 MDHEN and CDR2 SYDVKM. The J segment lost 4 bases and the V segment lost 10 bases, leaving 6 bases of the junction unmatched.

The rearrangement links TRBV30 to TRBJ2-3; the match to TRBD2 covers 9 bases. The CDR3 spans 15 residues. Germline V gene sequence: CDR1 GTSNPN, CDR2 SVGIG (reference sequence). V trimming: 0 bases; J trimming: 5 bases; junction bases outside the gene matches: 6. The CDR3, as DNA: TGTGCCTGGAGTGTCATAGCGGGGGCTGTAGATACGCAGTATTTT. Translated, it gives CAWSVIAGAVDTQYF.

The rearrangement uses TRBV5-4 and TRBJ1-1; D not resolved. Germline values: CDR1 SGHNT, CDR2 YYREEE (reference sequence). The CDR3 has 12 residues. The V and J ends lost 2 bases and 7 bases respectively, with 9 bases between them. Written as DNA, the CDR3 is TGTGCCAGCAGCTTATCGGGGTATGAAGCTTTCTTT. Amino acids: CASSLSGYEAFF.

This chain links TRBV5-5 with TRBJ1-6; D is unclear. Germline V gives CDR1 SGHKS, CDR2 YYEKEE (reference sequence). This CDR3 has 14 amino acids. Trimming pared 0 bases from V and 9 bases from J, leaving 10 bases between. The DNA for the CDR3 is TGTGCCAGCAGCTTGGAAGTGAGGTCTTCACCCCTCCACTTT. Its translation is CASSLEVRSSPLHF.